These T cell receptor beta chains were read from a single sample in a study of shared clonotypes between healthy human individuals. The protocol was immunoSEQ multiplex PCR, while the TCRdb copy is restricted to in-frame clones and leaves out a portion. The sample has millions of clones, 85% to 95% seen once. The sample comprised naive CD8+ T cells from PBMCs. The receptor set was obtained from a man between 18 and 29 years old in good health. Some clones in this sample may be carry-over from other donors' samples. CDR3s include the opening cysteine and the closing phenylalanine or tryptophan. D genes are given only for firm matches. Only some rows state a clone size, as once, few, many or a class for expanded clones.

j_call clone_size v_call d_call cdr3_nt cdr3_aa
TRBJ1-1 . TRBV23-1 . TGCGCCAGCAGTCCGACAGCAGATATGAACACTGAAGCTTTCTTT CASSPTADMNTEAFF
TRBJ2-1 . TRBV6-5 . TGTGCCAGCAGCTTGACCCGAAACAATGAGCAGTTCTTC CASSLTRNNEQFF
TRBJ1-2 . TRBV7-9 . TGTGCCAGCAGCGTAGACGACATAGGCTACACCTTC CASSVDDIGYTF
TRBJ1-3 once TRBV9 . TGTGCCAGCAGCGCGGACATCGCCGGGCTGTCCTCTGGAAACACCATATATTTT CASSADIAGLSSGNTIYF
TRBJ2-1 once TRBV7-8 TRBD2 TGTGCCAGCAGCTTTCACCCCGGGACTAGCACTAACAATGAGCAGTTCTTC CASSFHPGTSTNNEQFF
TRBJ2-1 . TRBV7-9 TRBD2 TGTGCCAGCAGCGAAGCTAGCGGGAGGGACAATGAGCAGTTCTTC CASSEASGRDNEQFF
TRBJ1-3 . TRBV6-6 . TGTGCCAGCAGTTACTCGAGCGGGCCAACTGGAAACACCATATATTTT CASSYSSGPTGNTIYF
TRBJ2-2 . TRBV19 . TGTGCCAGTAGTATAGATGGGGCAGTTAGAAGTACCGGGGAGCTGTTTTTT CASSIDGAVRSTGELFF
TRBJ1-5 . TRBV9 . TGTGCCAGCAGCGTAGAGGCAGGGACGGGTCAGCCCCAGCATTTT CASSVEAGTGQPQHF
TRBJ2-1 . TRBV7-3 TRBD2 TGTGCCAGCAGCTTAAGAGCGGGATCCTACAATGAGCAGTTCTTC CASSLRAGSYNEQFF
TRBJ2-7 . TRBV9 TRBD1 TGTGCCAGCAGCGTCGGACAGGGGGCGTACGAGCAGTACTTC CASSVGQGAYEQYF
TRBJ2-5 . TRBV7-9 . TGTGCCAGCAGCTTAGGGGACCACAACCAAGAGACCCAGTACTTC CASSLGDHNQETQYF
TRBJ2-3 . TRBV11-2 . TGTGCCAGCAGCTTAGCCGGGTTAGCGGAACTTAGCACAGATACGCAGTATTTT CASSLAGLAELSTDTQYF
TRBJ1-5 . TRBV5-8 TRBD1 TGTGCCAGCAGCTTGATAGGGTGGACAGGGATGATTCAGCCCCAGCATTTT CASSLIGWTGMIQPQHF
TRBJ2-7 . TRBV6-1 TRBD1 TGTGCCAGCAGTGAACCCCCCACAGGGGCCGCCTACGAGCAGTACTTC CASSEPPTGAAYEQYF
TRBJ2-7 . TRBV27 TRBD2 TGTGCCAGCAGTTACTCTAGCGGGCAATCCTACGAGCAGTACTTC CASSYSSGQSYEQYF
TRBJ2-7 . TRBV7-9 TRBD2 TGTGCCAGCAGCTCTGGTCCCAGCGGGGCCACCTACGAGCAGTACTTC CASSSGPSGATYEQYF
TRBJ2-5 . TRBV5-6 TRBD2 TGTGCCAGCAGCTCGGTTATGAGAAGTAGCGGGGGCCCGCAAGAGACCCAGTACTTC CASSSVMRSSGGPQETQYF
TRBJ2-5 . TRBV6-5 . TGTGCCAGCAGTTACTCCGGAGGGCCATTAAAGACCCAGTACTTC CASSYSGGPLKTQYF
TRBJ2-3 . TRBV9 . TGTGCCAGCAGCGTTGGGGGAGGAGATACGCAGTATTTT CASSVGGGDTQYF
TRBJ2-6 . TRBV18 . TGTGCCAGCTCACCACGGGGGGCTGGGGCCAACGTCCTGACTTTC CASSPRGAGANVLTF
TRBJ1-5 . TRBV6-1 . TGTGCCAGCAGTGAAGCAAGGCAGTATAGCAATCAGCCCCAGCATTTT CASSEARQYSNQPQHF
TRBJ2-1 . TRBV7-9 TRBD1 TGTGCCAGCAGCCCAACCGGGACAGCCAACCTCTACTACAATGAGCAGTTCTTC CASSPTGTANLYYNEQFF
TRBJ2-7 . TRBV28 . TGTGCCAGCAGTTTATTCCCCGCTGGAGGGCTCGGGGGCTACGAGCAGTACTTC CASSLFPAGGLGGYEQYF
TRBJ1-4 once TRBV27 TRBD1 TGTGCCAGCAGGGCGACAGGGGGTCTTAATGAAAAACTGTTTTTT CASRATGGLNEKLFF
TRBJ2-7 . TRBV7-9 TRBD1 TGTGCCAGCAGCTTAGGCCTGGGACAGGGATCCTACGAGCAGTACTTC CASSLGLGQGSYEQYF
TRBJ2-1 . TRBV29-1 TRBD2 TGCAGCGTTGAAGTTCCTAGCGGGACCGCCCATGAGCAGTTCTTC CSVEVPSGTAHEQFF
TRBJ2-3 . TRBV25-1 . TGTGCCAGCAGTGGATGGAGGGGTTCGAGCACAGATACGCAGTATTTT CASSGWRGSSTDTQYF
TRBJ2-5 . TRBV10-3 . TGTGCCATCAGTGAAGGATACCTCCAAGAGACCCAGTACTTC CAISEGYLQETQYF
TRBJ1-1 . TRBV29-1 TRBD1 TGCAGCGTTGAAATAGGGGGCGTGGCCAGAAAAGCTTTCTTT CSVEIGGVARKAFF
TRBJ2-1 . TRBV5-4 . TGTGCCAGCAGCTTGGGGAGGGTAGGCGATGAGCAGTTCTTC CASSLGRVGDEQFF
TRBJ1-5 . TRBV7-8 TRBD1 TGTGCCAGCAGCCGGGGACAGATGGCCCAGCATTTT CASSRGQMAQHF
TRBJ2-1 . TRBV10-3 . TGTGCCATCAGTGCCGTCCTGAGCTCCTACAATGAGCAGTTCTTC CAISAVLSSYNEQFF
TRBJ2-7 . TRBV10-3 . TGTGCCATCAGTGAAGTCAACAGTTCCTACGAGCAGTACTTC CAISEVNSSYEQYF
TRBJ2-7 . TRBV19 . TGTGCCAGTAGTGCCCCCGGGTCCACAAGCTCCTACGAGCAGTACTTC CASSAPGSTSSYEQYF
TRBJ2-7 . TRBV29-1 . TGCAGCGTTGAAGATCGGGGCACGCAGTACTTC CSVEDRGTQYF
TRBJ1-1 . TRBV10-3 . TGTGCCATCAAAACCATACTGAACACTGAAGCTTTCTTT CAIKTILNTEAFF
TRBJ2-7 . TRBV7-9 TRBD1 TGTGCCAGCAGCCCCACAGGGGGCTTCTCCTACGAGCAGTACTTC CASSPTGGFSYEQYF
TRBJ2-7 . TRBV7-9 . TGTGCCAGCAGCTTAGGTTACGGGATCTCCTACGAGCAGTACTTC CASSLGYGISYEQYF
TRBJ2-5 once TRBV29-1 TRBD1 TGCAGCGTTACGGACAGGTTAGAGACCCAGTACTTC CSVTDRLETQYF